This T cell receptor beta chain was sequenced for a study of T cells after yellow fever vaccination. About the study: The fractions with low cell numbers were processed using SMART-Seq v4 Ultra Low Input. Study-wide results and caveats: Post-booster repertoires again held most primary-vaccination clones (about 95% CD4, 75% to 90% CD8). Few clonotypes appeared in both CD4 and CD8 compartments.

The CDR3 has 16 residues. V was shortened by 4 bases and J by 3 bases, with 15 bases between the two germline ends. Germline V gene lookup returns CDR1 LNHDA and CDR2 SQIVND (reference sequence). TCRdb used MiXCR to reprocess the 5' RACE reads, holding one entry per CDR3 protein. Among 200,000 to 250,000 distinct CDR3 sequences, 3% to 3.5% were seen once, and the ten largest hold less than 3.5%. This clonotype was seen a few times. As yet, its antigen is unknown. The sequences come from CD4+ T cells sorted from PBMCs, collected 10 days after the yellow fever booster vaccination. The chain employs TRBV19 and TRBJ2-2; D possibly corresponds to TRBD2 (5 bases). This receptor was obtained from a man aged 18 to 30 who received the YFV17D yellow fever vaccine. The CDR3 region has the DNA TGTGCCAGTAGTACCCCGGGGAACTCATACACCGGGGAGCTGTTTTTT. Its protein is CASSTPGNSYTGELFF.